This T cell receptor beta chain came from a study of blood T cell repertoires in COVID-19. Overall study context: Samples came from the United States, Italy and Spain, spanning acute and convalescent COVID-19.

In the original processing: It was from reference gene primer amplification that nucleated cell counts were estimated. Clones were read by immunoSEQ multiplex PCR, and TCRdb kept only the in-frame ones, dropping some. V, J and clone size derive from that table, while D and trimming were established from the DNA sequence. This sample has around 58,000 clones, with 90% to 95% found just once. CDR3 size: 15 residues. Germline CDR1 reads LGHNT; CDR2 reads FRNRAP. V was pared by 5 bases and J by 0 bases, with 11 bases between. This TCR derives from a woman aged 60-75 years with active or convalescent COVID-19. The chain is built from TRBV12-5 and TRBJ1-5; D is possibly TRBD1 (5 bases). Sequencing was performed on peripheral blood. The CDR3: CASGGWGHSNQPQHF. The CDR3, as DNA: TGTGCTAGTGGTGGCTGGGGCCATAGCAATCAGCCCCAGCATTTT.